The 14 T cell receptor beta chains presented below share a single source sample, sequenced in a study of blood T cell repertoires in COVID-19. Sequenced by immunoSEQ multiplex PCR; TCRdb stores in-frame clones only, minus some. The data contain around 200,000 clones, around 88% of them singletons. Input material: peripheral blood. Receptor source: a man in his forties with active or convalescent COVID-19.

The V and J genes are TRBV7-2 and TRBJ2-7, with 16 bases fitting TRBD2. From germline, CDR1 is SGHTA and CDR2 FQGNSA. V dropped 4 bases and J dropped 6; count of bases not matched to a gene: 9. There are 17 residues in the CDR3. The chain's CDR3 is CASSSPGTSGGAAEQYF. In nucleotides, the CDR3 is TGTGCCAGCAGCTCCCCCGGGACTAGCGGGGGGGCCGCCGAGCAGTACTTC.

The chain is built from TRBV29-1 and TRBJ1-1; D is possibly TRBD1 (6 bases). This CDR3 is built from 13 residues. Germline-derived CDR1 and CDR2 are SQVTM and ANQGSEA. V lost 3 bases to trimming and J lost 5 bases, with 13 bases between them. The CDR3 sequence is CSVDSGGATEAFF. CDR3 bases: TGCAGCGTTGATTCTGGGGGCGCGACTGAAGCTTTCTTT. Filled out from reference TRBV29-1 and TRBJ1-1, the complete variable domain reads SAVISQKPSRDICQRGTSLTIQCQVDSQVTMMFWYRQQPGQSLTLIATANQGSEATYESGFVIDKFPISRPNLTFSTLTVSNMSPEDSSIYLCSVDSGGATEAFFGQGTRLTVV.

This clone was found a few times. The V gene is TRBV27, the J gene TRBJ1-4; TRBD1 matches at 8 bases. Trimming took 5 bases from V and 5 from J; bases not matched to a gene: 7. This CDR3 spans 15 amino acids. CDR1 and CDR2 from the germline V gene are MNHEY and SMNVEV (reference sequence). CDR3 nucleotides: TGTGCCAGCAGTCCCCAGGGGGCTCCGAATGAAAAACTGTTTTTT. This encodes CASSPQGAPNEKLFF.

The chain carries TRBV7-2 and TRBJ2-3, with 12 bases fitting TRBD2. The CDR3 has 15 amino acids. V gave up 8 bases and J gave up 9 bases; unmatched junction bases: 12. Germline values: CDR1 SGHTA, CDR2 FQGNSA. The CDR3 DNA reads TGTGCCAGCTGCCCACCTAGCGGGGGGGCCTCAACGCAGTATTTT. As protein: CASCPPSGGASTQYF.

The J gene is TRBJ1-5, the V gene TRBV6-1, with unresolved D. The CDR3 extends over 16 amino acids. Trimming took off 2 bases at V and 4 bases at J, with 15 bases between the two ends. The V gene's germline CDR1 is MNHNS and CDR2 SASEGT. The CDR3 spells CASSEMGRSRNQPQHF. Here the CDR3 DNA reads TGTGCCAGCAGTGAAATGGGCAGGTCGCGAAATCAGCCCCAGCATTTT.

This chain uses TRBV3-1 (or the pseudogene TRBV3-2) with TRBJ2-1; 9 nucleotides line up with TRBD2. The CDR3 totals 15 residues. Trimming removed 4 bases from V and 9 bases from J; junction bases left unmatched: 10. In germline, CDR1 is LGHDT, CDR2 YNNKEL (reference sequence). The CDR3 protein is CASSRLAGAGGEQFF. The CDR3 DNA follows: TGTGCCAGCAGCCGATTAGCGGGGGCCGGGGGTGAGCAGTTCTTC.

This clone was observed once. The rearrangement uses TRBV10-3 and TRBJ1-2, with 11 nucleotides matching TRBD1. J was trimmed by 0 bases and V by 11 bases; bases with no gene match: 11. Germline V gene lookup returns CDR1 ENHRY and CDR2 SYGVKD. CDR3 length: 16 residues. CDR3: CASAGTGGETNYGYTF. The CDR3 nucleotides read TGTGCCTCAGCCGGGACAGGGGGAGAGACTAACTATGGCTACACCTTC.

This chain connects TRBV5-4 to TRBJ1-2, with 9 bases identical to TRBD1. V lost 3 bases and J lost 8; bases outside the gene matches: 11. This CDR3 is 15 amino acids long. CDR1 is SGHNT and CDR2 is YYREEE in the germline V gene (reference sequence). In nucleotides, the CDR3 is TGTGCCAGCAGCTCGCCGACACAGGGGGCGGTAGGCTACACCTTC. It specifies CASSSPTQGAVGYTF. The full variable domain, its missing parts supplied by reference TRBV5-4 and TRBJ1-2, is ETGVTQSPTHLIKTRGQQVTLRCSSQSGHNTVSWYQQALGQGPQFIFQYYREEENGRGNFPPRFSGLQFPNYSSELNVNALELDDSALYLCASSSPTQGAVGYTFGSGTRLTVV.

The chain has TRBV3-1 (or the pseudogene TRBV3-2) and TRBJ2-5, with TRBD1 matching 9 bases. V gave up 4 bases and J gave up 5 bases; unmatched junction bases: 11. CDR3 size: 16 residues. Looked up from germline, CDR1 is LGHDT and CDR2 is YNNKEL (reference sequence). The CDR3 loop is CASSPAGTGHRETQYF. The CDR3 bases are TGTGCCAGCAGCCCCGCCGGGACAGGGCATCGGGAGACCCAGTACTTC.

This rearrangement joins TRBV20-1 to TRBJ2-3; D not resolved. Germline V lookup: CDR1 DFQATT, CDR2 SNEGSKA (reference sequence). The length of the CDR3 is 11 residues. Trimming removed 6 bases from V and 1 base from J, with 5 bases in between. CDR3 bases: TGCAGTGCCTCCGGCACAGATACGCAGTATTTT. Translating gives CSASGTDTQYF.

The chain links TRBV19 to TRBJ2-7; D might be TRBD2 (5 bases). The CDR3 is 12 amino acids. Germline assignment: CDR1 LNHDA and CDR2 SQIVND (reference sequence). Deletions cut 10 bases from V and 5 bases from J, with 15 bases between. The CDR3 loop is CATQDSRDEQYF. CDR3 coding DNA: TGTGCCACCCAGGACTCACGGGACGAGCAGTACTTC.

V usage is TRBV7-2 and J usage is TRBJ1-2, with D perhaps TRBD1 (6 bases). The germline gives CDR1 SGHTA, CDR2 FQGNSA. CDR3 length: 14 residues. V was clipped by 1 base and J by 8 bases, with 14 bases between them. Here the CDR3 DNA reads TGTGCCAGCAGCTTAGATCCAGGGGCCAGGGGCTACACCTTC. Its protein is CASSLDPGARGYTF.

This clone was picked up a small number of times. The rearrangement links TRBV10-3 to TRBJ1-4; possibly TRBD1 for D (5 bases). CDR1 is ENHRY and CDR2 is SYGVKD in the germline V gene. With 7 bases removed from V and 3 bases from J, the gap between germline ends came to 12 bases. The CDR3 covers 14 residues. CDR3 amino acids: CAINDSPPNEKLFF. Written as DNA, the CDR3 is TGTGCCATCAACGACAGTCCTCCTAATGAAAAACTGTTTTTT.

The V call is TRBV5-8, the J call TRBJ2-3, with TRBD1 matching 9 bases. The CDR3 runs 15 residues. Germline CDR1 is SGHTS and CDR2 is YDEGEE. J gave up 3 bases and V 0 bases, and 2 bases lay outside the gene matches. The CDR3 is CASSLGGTGTDTQYF. CDR3 coding DNA: TGTGCCAGCAGCTTGGGGGGGACAGGGACAGATACGCAGTATTTT.